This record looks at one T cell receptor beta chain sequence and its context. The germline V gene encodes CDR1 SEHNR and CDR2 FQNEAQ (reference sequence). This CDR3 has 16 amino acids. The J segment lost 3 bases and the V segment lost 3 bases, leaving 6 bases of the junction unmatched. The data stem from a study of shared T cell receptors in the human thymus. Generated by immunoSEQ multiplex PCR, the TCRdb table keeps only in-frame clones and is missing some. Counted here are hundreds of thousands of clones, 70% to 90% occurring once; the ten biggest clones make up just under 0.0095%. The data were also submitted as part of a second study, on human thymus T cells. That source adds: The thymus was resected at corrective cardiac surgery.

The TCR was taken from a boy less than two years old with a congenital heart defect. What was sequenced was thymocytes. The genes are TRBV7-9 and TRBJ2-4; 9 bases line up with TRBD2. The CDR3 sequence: CASSLRREGGKNIQYF. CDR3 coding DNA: TGTGCCAGCAGCTTGAGGCGGGAGGGTGGCAAAAACATTCAGTACTTC.